These 21 T cell receptor beta chains came from one sample sequenced in a study of blood T cell repertoires in COVID-19. Some clones are missing from TCRdb's copy, which holds only in-frame ones; the method was immunoSEQ multiplex PCR. The repertoire holds about 51,000 clones, with roughly 83% as singletons. Material for sequencing was peripheral blood. Receptors originate from a man aged 45-65 years with acute or convalescent COVID-19.

In regard to this clone: The junction does not match germline at one end; this may be a read error. Other DNA sequences of this sample code for an identical CDR3. The chain links TRBV11-1 to TRBJ2-1, with 7 bases lining up with TRBD2. This CDR3 has 15 amino acids. The germline V gene encodes CDR1 SGHAT and CDR2 FQDESV (reference sequence). CDR3 coding DNA: TGTGCCAGCAGCCAAACTAGCGTACCCTACAATGAACAGTTCTTC. Translating it yields CASSQTSVPYNEQFF.

The V and J genes are TRBV7-7 and TRBJ2-1; 9 nucleotides match TRBD1. The CDR3 is made up of 15 amino acids. Germline CDR1 and CDR2: SSHAT and FNYEAQ (reference sequence). V lost 5 bases to trimming and J lost 3 bases; unmatched junction nucleotides: 5. CDR3 DNA sequence: TGTGCCAGCAGCCCGGGACAGGGATTCTACAATGAGCAGTTCTTC. Its translation is CASSPGQGFYNEQFF. The complete variable domain, with remaining parts taken from reference TRBV7-7 and TRBJ2-1, reads GAGVSQSPRYKVTKRGQDVTLRCDPISSHATLYWYQQALGQGPEFLTYFNYEAQPDKSGLPSDRFSAERPEGSISTLTIQRTEQRDSAMYRCASSPGQGFYNEQFFGPGTRLTVL.

The chain uses TRBV11-2 and TRBJ1-1; 8 bases line up with TRBD1. The germline V gene has CDR1 SGHAT and CDR2 FQNNGV. Losses at the gene ends were 1 base for V and 5 bases for J; bases not matched to a gene: 3. This CDR3 comprises 14 residues. The CDR3 sequence: CASSLAHRGTEAFF. The CDR3 DNA reads as TGTGCCAGCAGCTTAGCCCACAGGGGGACTGAAGCTTTCTTT.

This chain links TRBV7-9 with TRBJ2-1, with TRBD1 identical over 8 bases. Germline-derived CDR1 and CDR2 are SEHNR and FQNEAQ (reference sequence). After removal of 6 bases from V and 0 bases from J, the junction contained 1 base not matched to a gene. The CDR3 has 14 amino acids. CDR3 loop: CASRGQGSYNEQFF. Written as DNA, the CDR3 is TGTGCCAGCAGAGGACAGGGCTCCTACAATGAGCAGTTCTTC.

This chain connects TRBV12-3 or TRBV12-4 to TRBJ1-4, with D uncertain. The CDR3 length is 11 residues. V was shortened by 6 bases and J by 5 bases, with 4 bases between the two germline ends. For the CDR3, the DNA is TGTGCCAGCAGCCAGAATGAAAAACTGTTTTTT. Translated: CASSQNEKLFF.

A single count supports this clone. The rearrangement joins TRBV13 to TRBJ1-2, with D perhaps matching TRBD1 (5 bases). The CDR3 loop spans 16 amino acids. CDR1 is PRHDT, CDR2 FYEKMQ, per germline (reference sequence). V gave up 3 bases and J gave up 4 bases, with 18 bases separating them. The CDR3 protein is CASSLGRGQTRYGYTF. CDR3 DNA sequence: TGTGCCAGCAGCTTGGGGCGCGGTCAAACTCGCTATGGCTACACCTTC.

This clone was recorded only once. This same CDR3 is encoded by further DNA sequences in the sample. The V call is TRBV5-1, the J call TRBJ2-1; D possibly corresponds to TRBD1 (6 bases). The CDR3 contains 12 residues. The germline CDR1 and CDR2 sequences are SGHRS and YFSETQ. V lost 1 base and J 7 bases, leaving 6 bases between the germline ends. CDR3 nucleotides: TGCGCCAGCAGCTTGCAGGGGAATGAGCAGTTCTTC. Translation: CASSLQGNEQFF.

This CDR3 is CASSFHRYYYEQYF. CDR3 sequence (DNA): TGTGCCAGCAGTTTCCATCGCTATTACTACGAGCAGTACTTC. The chain carries TRBV27 and TRBJ2-7, with D uncertain. Trimming removed 3 bases from V and 3 bases from J, with 12 bases in between. Germline CDR1 reads MNHEY; CDR2 reads SMNVEV (reference sequence). CDR3 length equals 14 residues.

This clone was picked up a small number of times. J is TRBJ1-5 and V is TRBV19, with 9 nucleotides matching TRBD1. Germline V gene sequence: CDR1 LNHDA, CDR2 SQIVND (reference sequence). Germline trimming cut 6 bases from V and 3 bases from J; bases unmatched to any gene: 9. The CDR3 runs to 16 residues. The CDR3 nucleotides are TGTGCCAGTAGCCGGTCCCGGGACAGGGACAATCAGCCCCAGCATTTT. Its translation: CASSRSRDRDNQPQHF.

The chain recombines TRBV27 with TRBJ2-7; 8 bases align to TRBD1. The trim removed 10 bases at V and 2 bases at J, leaving 7 bases unmatched. Germline V gives CDR1 MNHEY, CDR2 SMNVEV (reference sequence). This CDR3 is built from 13 residues. The CDR3 protein is CATGTGLTYEQYF. CDR3 DNA sequence: TGTGCCACCGGGACAGGACTGACCTACGAGCAGTACTTC.

This chain connects TRBV5-1 to TRBJ2-1; D is uncertain. CDR1 is SGHRS and CDR2 is YFSETQ in the germline V gene. The CDR3 covers 15 residues. V was trimmed by 5 bases and J by 7 bases, leaving 19 bases between them. The chain's CDR3 is CASSSLTIQRNEQFF. CDR3 bases: TGCGCCAGCAGTTCCCTTACAATTCAGAGGAATGAGCAGTTCTTC. The full variable domain, rest sourced from reference TRBV5-1 and TRBJ2-1, is KAGVTQTPRYLIKTRGQQVTLSCSPISGHRSVSWYQQTPGQGLQFLFEYFSETQRNKGNFPGRFSGRQFSNSRSEMNVSTLELGDSALYLCASSSLTIQRNEQFFGPGTRLTVL.

The CDR3 is CASSYSEGARSYEQYF. Written as DNA, the CDR3 is TGTGCCAGCAGTTACTCGGAGGGGGCAAGGTCCTACGAGCAGTACTTC. The chain links TRBV6-5 to TRBJ2-7, with a possible D match to TRBD1 (7 bases). V was cut by 0 bases and J by 1 base, with 13 bases left in between. Per the germline V gene, CDR1 is MNHEY and CDR2 is SVGAGI. The CDR3 consists of 16 residues.

V gene TRBV10-1 combines with J gene TRBJ2-1; the D is unclear. The ends were cut back, 2 bases at V and 8 bases at J, with 10 bases in the middle. The CDR3 length is 13 residues. Germline V gene data show CDR1 as WNHNN and CDR2 as SYGVQD (reference sequence). CDR3 sequence: CASSEPQRHEQFF. DNA for the CDR3: TGCGCCAGCAGTGAGCCCCAGCGTCATGAGCAGTTCTTC.

The count of this clone is one. The chain uses TRBV9 and TRBJ2-7, with TRBD1 matching 10 bases. Trimming removed 3 bases from V and 4 bases from J; junction bases left unmatched: 4. In germline, CDR1 is SGDLS, CDR2 YYNGEE. The CDR3 contains 14 residues. CDR3 sequence reads: CASSARTGGYEQYF. The CDR3 coding sequence is TGTGCCAGCAGCGCCCGGACAGGGGGATACGAGCAGTACTTC.

The rearrangement joins TRBV19 to TRBJ1-1, with 8 positions matching TRBD1. CDR1 LNHDA and CDR2 SQIVND come from the germline V gene (reference sequence). The CDR3 length is 13 residues. V gave up 3 bases and J gave up 11 bases; unmatched junction bases: 8. The CDR3 protein is CASSMTGAYFAFF. The CDR3 bases are TGTGCCAGTAGTATGACAGGGGCTTACTTCGCTTTCTTT.

This clone has just one count. Here the CDR3 DNA reads TGTGCCAGCAGTTACCGGCTAGCGCTGAACAATGAGCAGTTCTTC. This translates into CASSYRLALNNEQFF. This sequence joins TRBV6-2 or TRBV6-3 and TRBJ2-1, with TRBD2 as a possible D gene (6 bases). Germline V gene data show CDR1 as MNHEY and CDR2 as SVGEGT. Trimming removed 2 bases at V and 5 bases at J, with 13 bases between. The CDR3 spans 15 residues.

The V and J genes are TRBV3-1 (or the pseudogene TRBV3-2) and TRBJ1-4; 9 nucleotides agree with TRBD1. Germline lookup yields CDR1 LGHDT and CDR2 YNNKEL (reference sequence). After removal of 5 bases from V and 6 bases from J, the junction contained 7 bases not matched to a gene. The CDR3 totals 15 residues. The CDR3: CASSFPGQGDEKLFF. As DNA, the CDR3 is TGTGCCAGCAGCTTTCCGGGACAGGGCGATGAAAAACTGTTTTTT.

This chain joins TRBV21-1 and TRBJ2-7; the table calls TRBD2, which could not be checked here. TRBV21-1 has pseudogene status. The CDR3 contains 15 residues. This CDR3 reads CASTNPGTRTYEQYF. The CDR3 region has the DNA TGTGCCAGCACCAACCCCGGGACTCGGACCTACGAGCAGTACTTC.

This sequence joins TRBV5-1 and TRBJ2-1, with 13 bases fitting TRBD2. This CDR3 spans 14 amino acids. The junction had 4 bases not matched to a gene; V was cut back by 4 bases and J by 9 bases. Germline V lookup: CDR1 SGHRS, CDR2 YFSETQ. CDR3 loop: CASSMTSGRLEQFF. CDR3 in DNA: TGCGCCAGCAGCATGACTAGCGGGAGGCTTGAGCAGTTCTTC.

The CDR3 DNA is TGTGCCAGCAGTTACTCGCCGACAGGCGCGACGGAGCTGTTTTTT. It yields the protein CASSYSPTGATELFF. V and J are TRBV6-6 and TRBJ2-2, with a tentative D call TRBD1 (6 bases). The V gene's germline CDR1 is MNHNY and CDR2 SVGAGI (reference sequence). CDR3 length: 15 residues. Deletions cut 0 bases from V and 10 bases from J, with 15 bases between.

V gene TRBV7-9 combines with J gene TRBJ2-1; D uncertain. The CDR3 runs 15 residues. CDR1 is SEHNR and CDR2 is FQNEAQ in the germline V gene (reference sequence). V was pared by 1 base and J by 1 base, with 8 bases between. The CDR3 sequence: CASSLGSGSYNEQFF. The DNA of the CDR3 is TGTGCCAGCAGCTTAGGATCCGGTTCCTACAATGAGCAGTTCTTC.